This T cell receptor (beta chain) emerged from a study of PD-L1 blockade in urothelial cancer. At the level of the study: Median T cell yield from blood was roughly 150,000.

Clones were sequenced by immunoSEQ multiplex PCR, and TCRdb holds only the in-frame ones, with some missing. Among roughly 51,000 clones listed, less than 85% were seen once. V trimming: 1 base; J trimming: 1 base; junction bases outside the gene matches: 15. Germline V gene lookup returns CDR1 GTSNPN and CDR2 SVGIG (reference sequence). The CDR3 loop spans 21 amino acids. Time point defined: pretreatment peripheral blood. This TCR came from a man between 65 and 85 years old with urothelial cancer. The chain employs TRBV30 and TRBJ2-3; 15 nucleotides agree with TRBD2. Sequenced here: PBMCs, sampled around atezolizumab (anti-PD-L1) treatment. CDR3 bases: TGTGCCTGGAGTGAGATCAGGACTAGCGGGAGGGCGGGTTTAGGCACAGATACGCAGTATTTT. Translated: CAWSEIRTSGRAGLGTDTQYF.